The 26 T cell receptor beta chains presented below share a single source sample, sequenced in a study of regulatory T cells in long-lasting Graves disease. Indicated time point: newly diagnosed GD, antithyroid drugs for less than 3 months. PBMCs provided the RNA from which the TCR library was made. Investigators prepared the TCR beta libraries by applying iRepertoire HTBI primers and Arm-PCR of CDR3 regions. One entry per CDR3 protein results from TCRdb running MiXCR on the multiplex PCR reads. Of fewer than 350,000 distinct CDR3 sequences in the sample, 18% were seen once. The input for sequencing was peripheral blood mononuclear cells (PBMCs), taken at new diagnosis, from a patient treated with antithyroid drugs. The source of these receptors is a female donor with Graves disease.

The V call is TRBV11-2, the J call TRBJ1-2, with 7 bases identical to TRBD1. The CDR3 totals 15 residues. Germline CDR1 SGHAT, CDR2 FQNNGV. J lost 3 bases, V lost 1 base, and 5 bases had no gene match. The CDR3 here is CASSLGGQPYYGYTF. In nucleotides, the CDR3 is TGTGCCAGCAGCTTAGGGGGACAGCCTTACTATGGCTACACCTTC.

The chain links TRBV12-3 or TRBV12-4 to TRBJ1-2; 9 nucleotides agree with TRBD1. J was trimmed by 3 bases and V by 7 bases; bases with no gene match: 9. CDR3 length equals 15 residues. The CDR3 protein is CASTGQGGGDYGYTF. The CDR3 bases are TGTGCCAGCACGGGACAGGGAGGTGGCGACTATGGCTACACCTTC.

This clonotype was seen many times. This chain connects TRBV11-2 to TRBJ2-3, with D unresolved. Germline V lookup: CDR1 SGHAT, CDR2 FQNNGV. V lost 8 bases, J lost 1 base, and 16 bases lay in between. The CDR3 covers 15 residues. The CDR3 bases are TGTGCCAGCGCTGGTGGGTTGGGCGGCACAGATACGCAGTATTTT. The encoded protein is CASAGGLGGTDTQYF. The whole variable domain, remainder taken from reference TRBV11-2 and TRBJ2-3, is EAGVAQSPRYKIIEKRQSVAFWCNPISGHATLYWYQQILGQGPKLLIQFQNNGVVDDSQLPKDRFSAERLKGVDSTLKIQPAKLEDSAVYLCASAGGLGGTDTQYFGPGTRLTVL.

Worth noting for this clonotype: A far larger clone is off by one base, so a read error is likely. The genes are TRBV6-5 and TRBJ1-2, with D possibly TRBD1 on 5 matching bases. Per germline, CDR1 MNHEY and CDR2 SVGAGI. This CDR3 comprises 13 residues. CDR3 protein: CTSNRDGPYGYTF. CDR3 nucleotides: TGTACCAGCAACCGGGACGGGCCTTATGGCTACACCTTC.

This clonotype has a count of ten or more. CDR3 in amino acids: CAISDMREGRNEQFF. The DNA for the CDR3 is TGTGCCATCAGTGACATGAGGGAGGGCCGCAATGAGCAGTTCTTC. This chain uses TRBV10-3 with TRBJ2-1, with 7 bases identical to TRBD2. Germline loops: CDR1 ENHRY, CDR2 SYGVKD. Trimming cost V 3 bases and J 6 bases; bases outside gene matches: 8. CDR3 size: 15 residues.

Concerning this clonotype itself: One base away lies a much larger clone, so this may be a sequencing read error. Here the CDR3 reads CASSQQHEQYF. Here the CDR3 DNA reads TGTGCCAGCAGCCAACAGCACGAGCAGTACTTC. The rearrangement uses TRBV11-2 and TRBJ2-7; D ambiguous. V dropped 5 bases and J dropped 5 bases, with 7 bases sitting between them. Germline assignment: CDR1 SGHAT and CDR2 FQNNGV. The CDR3 is made up of 11 amino acids.

The chain couples TRBV20-1 to TRBJ2-2; D unclear. With 5 bases removed from V and 5 bases from J, the gap between germline ends came to 9 bases. Germline CDR1 reads DFQATT; CDR2 reads SNEGSKA (reference sequence). The CDR3 runs to 12 residues. The CDR3 sequence is CSAPARTGELFF. CDR3 nucleotides: TGCAGTGCTCCAGCCCGGACCGGGGAGCTGTTTTTT.

This clonotype came up many times. The rearrangement uses TRBV27 and TRBJ2-5; 15 bases fit TRBD2. Per germline, CDR1 MNHEY and CDR2 SMNVEV (reference sequence). J gave up 4 bases and V 5 bases, and 11 bases lay outside the gene matches. CDR3 length: 18 residues. In DNA form, the CDR3 reads TGTGCCAGCAGTCCGCGTAGGACTAGCGGGAGGGCCAGAGAGACCCAGTACTTC. The encoded protein is CASSPRRTSGRARETQYF.

The V call is TRBV4-1, the J call TRBJ1-2; perhaps TRBD1 as D (6 bases). The V gene lost 0 bases and the J gene lost 6 bases, with 14 bases spanning the gap. Looked up from germline, CDR1 is MGHRA and CDR2 is YSYEKL. This CDR3 contains 15 residues. This CDR3 reads CASSQDPGGGDGYTF. The CDR3 DNA is TGCGCCAGCAGCCAAGACCCCGGGGGCGGAGATGGCTACACCTTC.

In its sample, this clonotype was seen many times. The chain uses TRBV28 and TRBJ2-5; D unresolved. The CDR3 spans 14 residues. Per germline, CDR1 MDHEN and CDR2 SYDVKM. V lost 6 bases to trimming and J lost 1 base, with 12 bases between them. The CDR3 sequence: CASRWDEAQETQYF. CDR3 in DNA: TGTGCCAGCAGGTGGGATGAGGCCCAAGAGACCCAGTACTTC.

This chain connects TRBV24-1 to TRBJ2-1, with D maybe TRBD1 (6 bases). The CDR3 has 16 residues. V was cut by 7 bases and J by 4 bases, with 19 bases left in between. The germline gives CDR1 KGHDR, CDR2 SFDVKD. Here the CDR3 DNA reads TGTGCCACCAGAGGCGCGGTGGGGGCCGGGTACAATGAGCAGTTCTTC. It encodes CATRGAVGAGYNEQFF.

This clonotype was seen many times. The rearrangement joins TRBV19 to TRBJ2-5; 11 bases fit TRBD2. This CDR3 region has 15 residues. V lost 5 bases, J lost 5 bases, and 7 bases stayed unmatched. From germline, CDR1 is LNHDA and CDR2 SQIVND (reference sequence). The CDR3 bases are TGTGCCAGTAGTTCACTAGCGGGAGATTCGGAGACCCAGTACTTC. Its protein is CASSSLAGDSETQYF.

This clonotype came up many times. V usage is TRBV28 and J usage is TRBJ1-1; D might be TRBD1 (6 bases). Germline CDR1 MDHEN, CDR2 SYDVKM. V shed 4 bases and J shed 8 bases, with 11 bases lying between them. The CDR3 sequence is 12 residues long. The CDR3 sequence is CASSWITGEAFF. DNA of the CDR3: TGTGCCAGCAGTTGGATTACAGGGGAAGCTTTCTTT.

This clonotype counts as large (0.1 to 1%). The chain uses TRBV15 and TRBJ2-3; 9 bases agree with TRBD2. Germline CDR1 reads LNHNV; CDR2 reads YYDKDF (reference sequence). CDR3 size: 18 residues. J lost 2 bases, V lost 0 bases, and 9 bases had no gene match. The CDR3 nucleotides read TGTGCCACCAGCAGAGATACTCTGGCGGGAGGGCCCACAGATACGCAGTATTTT. Encoded protein: CATSRDTLAGGPTDTQYF.

This clonotype was recorded at least ten times. The J gene is TRBJ2-1, the V gene TRBV27; D gene unclear. This CDR3 comprises 11 residues. Trimming pared 5 bases from V and 9 bases from J, leaving 8 bases between. CDR1 and CDR2 from the germline V gene are MNHEY and SMNVEV (reference sequence). This CDR3 reads CASSSIGEQFF. DNA for the CDR3: TGTGCCAGCAGTAGCATTGGTGAGCAGTTCTTC.

The rearrangement links TRBV4-1 to TRBJ2-7; 8 nucleotides match TRBD2. Per the germline V gene, CDR1 is MGHRA and CDR2 is YSYEKL. Trimming cost V 1 base and J 0 bases; bases outside gene matches: 8. There are 17 residues in the CDR3. CDR3 nucleotides: TGCGCCAGCAGCCAAGGATGGGGGGCGGGAGGCTCCTACGAGCAGTACTTC. As protein: CASSQGWGAGGSYEQYF.

J is TRBJ1-6 and V is TRBV14; D is unresolved. Trimming took off 0 bases at V and 9 bases at J, with 9 bases between the two ends. CDR3 length: 14 residues. Per germline, CDR1 SGHDN and CDR2 FVKESK. The CDR3 DNA follows: TGTGCCAGCAGCCAAGAAGTGGTGATTTCACCCCTCCACTTT. Protein product: CASSQEVVISPLHF.

V usage is TRBV28 and J usage is TRBJ2-3, with 9 bases fitting TRBD2. The J segment lost 2 bases and the V segment lost 3 bases, leaving 12 bases of the junction unmatched. The V gene's germline CDR1 is MDHEN and CDR2 SYDVKM. The CDR3 is 18 residues long. CDR3 DNA sequence: TGTGCCAGCAGTTTTGATAGCGGGAGTCTTCTGCCCACAGATACGCAGTATTTT. It translates to CASSFDSGSLLPTDTQYF.

This clonotype was seen a few times. The chain uses TRBV29-1 and TRBJ2-5, with TRBD1 identical over 8 bases. CDR3 size: 13 residues. CDR1 SQVTM and CDR2 ANQGSEA come from the germline V gene. Germline trimming cut 4 bases from V and 9 bases from J; bases unmatched to any gene: 10. CDR3 loop: CSVVGRGLWAQYF. CDR3 DNA: TGCAGCGTTGTCGGCAGGGGGCTTTGGGCCCAGTACTTC.

This clonotype was seen repeatedly, ten times or more. The junction and the germline gene differ at one end; a read error may be behind it. This rearrangement joins TRBV5-1 to TRBJ2-1; D unclear. The CDR3 sequence is 14 residues long. The germline V gene encodes CDR1 SGHRS and CDR2 YFSETQ. CDR3 sequence: CASSLARQINEQFF. The CDR3 bases are TGTGCCAGCAGCTTGGCACGGCAGATCAATGAGCAGTTCTTC.

The table lists this clonotype with a count of one. V and J are TRBV11-2 and TRBJ2-3, with a weak D call TRBD2 (5 bases). The CDR3 consists of 15 residues. Germline V gene data show CDR1 as SGHAT and CDR2 as FQNNGV. V shed 0 bases and J shed 1 base, with 8 bases lying between them. The CDR3 spells CASSLDHGGTDTQYF. DNA for the CDR3: TGTGCCAGCAGCTTAGATCACGGGGGCACAGATACGCAGTATTTT.

The sample holds many counts of this clonotype. This chain uses TRBV7-9 with TRBJ2-7; D might be TRBD1 or TRBD2, each matching 5 bases. With 6 bases removed from V and 3 bases from J, the gap between germline ends came to 18 bases. The CDR3 extends over 15 amino acids. Germline V gives CDR1 SEHNR, CDR2 FQNEAQ (reference sequence). CDR3 nucleotide sequence: TGTGCCAGCAGTGGGGACGTGGGCAGCTACTACGAGCAGTACTTC. This encodes CASSGDVGSYYEQYF.

This clonotype was recorded a few times. The chain combines TRBV7-9 with TRBJ2-1; perhaps TRBD2 as D (6 bases). This CDR3 contains 14 residues. The V end lost 7 bases, the J end lost 9 bases, and 19 bases lay between the germline ends. Germline-derived CDR1 and CDR2 are SEHNR and FQNEAQ (reference sequence). CDR3 in DNA: TGTGCCAGCAAAGGGCGGAGGGGCCCATTTGAGCAGTTCTTC. Translated: CASKGRRGPFEQFF. Full variable domain (outside the CDR3, taken from reference TRBV7-9 and TRBJ2-1): DTGVSQNPRHKITKRGQNVTFRCDPISEHNRLYWYRQTLGQGPEFLTYFQNEAQLEKSRLLSDRFSAERPKGSFSTLEIQRTEQGDSAMYLCASKGRRGPFEQFFGPGTRLTVL.

In its sample, this clonotype was seen many times. The gene calls are TRBV27 and TRBJ2-1; weak D call: TRBD2 (6 bases). Trimming removed 0 bases from V and 15 bases from J, with 12 bases in between. The CDR3 extends over 12 amino acids. Germline V gives CDR1 MNHEY, CDR2 SMNVEV (reference sequence). The CDR3 is CASSLSGGEWFF. CDR3 in DNA: TGTGCCAGCAGTTTATCCGGAGGGGAGTGGTTCTTC.

This clonotype was counted many times. The rearrangement joins TRBV12-5 to TRBJ2-7; maybe TRBD2 (6 bases). Trimming removed 6 bases from V and 6 bases from J, with 18 bases in between. Germline V gives CDR1 LGHNT, CDR2 FRNRAP. This CDR3 is built from 14 residues. The CDR3 bases are TGTGCTAGTGGCGGGACTCGGGGGAGCCTCGAGCAGTACTTC. It yields the protein CASGGTRGSLEQYF. Drawing the rest from reference TRBV12-5 and TRBJ2-7, the complete variable domain is DARVTQTPRHKVTEMGQEVTMRCQPILGHNTVFWYRQTMMQGLELLAYFRNRAPLDDSGMPKDRFSAEMPDATLATLKIQPSEPRDSAVYFCASGGTRGSLEQYFGPGTRLTVT.

There are many counts of this clonotype. The genes are TRBV7-8 and TRBJ1-2; 7 nucleotides agree with TRBD1. The V gene end was trimmed by 5 bases and the J gene end by 3 bases; junction bases not matched to a gene: 18. The CDR3 is 18 amino acids. Germline V gene lookup returns CDR1 SGHVS and CDR2 FQNEAQ. The CDR3 region has the DNA TGTGCCAGCAGCCCTTACAGGGGAAGTGCGCCGATCTACTATGGCTACACCTTC. Protein product: CASSPYRGSAPIYYGYTF. Drawing the rest from reference TRBV7-8 and TRBJ1-2, the complete variable domain is GAGVSQSPRYKVAKRGQDVALRCDPISGHVSLFWYQQALGQGPEFLTYFQNEAQLDKSGLPSDRFFAERPEGSVSTLKIQRTQQEDSAVYLCASSPYRGSAPIYYGYTFGSGTRLTVV.